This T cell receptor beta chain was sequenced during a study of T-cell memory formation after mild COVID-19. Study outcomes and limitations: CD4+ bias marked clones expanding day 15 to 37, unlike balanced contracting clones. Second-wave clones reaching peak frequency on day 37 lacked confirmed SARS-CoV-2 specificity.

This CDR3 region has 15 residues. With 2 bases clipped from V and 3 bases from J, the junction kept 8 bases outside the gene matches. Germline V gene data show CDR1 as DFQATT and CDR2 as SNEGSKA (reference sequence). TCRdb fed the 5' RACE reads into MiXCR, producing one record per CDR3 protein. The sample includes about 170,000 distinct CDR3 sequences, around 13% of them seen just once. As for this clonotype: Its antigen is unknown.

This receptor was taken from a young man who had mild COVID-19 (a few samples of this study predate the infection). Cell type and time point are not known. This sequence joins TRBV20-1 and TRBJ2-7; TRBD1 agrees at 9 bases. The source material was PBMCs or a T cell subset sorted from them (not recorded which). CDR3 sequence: CSARNPTGGNYEQYF. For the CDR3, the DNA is TGCAGTGCTAGAAATCCGACAGGGGGAAACTACGAGCAGTACTTC.